Below are 20 T cell receptor beta chains sequenced from a single sample in a study of T-cell reconstitution after alpha-beta-depleted transplantation in children. Preparation of the TCRbeta library involved a method that used unique molecular identifiers. TCRdb ran MiXCR on the PCR reads and lists one entry per CDR3 protein. The sample includes about 340,000 distinct CDR3 sequences, around 15% of them seen just once. The input for sequencing was PBMCs, mostly from graft donor cells, taken 360 days after TCRalphabeta/CD19-depleted stem cell transplant. Receptors originate from a male patient under 10 years old who had a stem cell transplant for acute lymphoblastic leukemia, so the T cells may come from the graft donor.

Ten or more counts support this clonotype. This sequence joins TRBV4-3 and TRBJ2-5; 9 bases match TRBD1. The V segment lost 4 bases and the J segment 7 bases; nucleotides outside the gene matches: 4. The V gene's germline CDR1 is LGHNA and CDR2 YSLEER. This CDR3 has 13 amino acids. The CDR3 is CASSREQGATQYF. CDR3 coding DNA: TGCGCCAGCAGCCGGGAACAGGGGGCGACCCAGTACTTC.

The chain links TRBV10-2 to TRBJ2-3; D is possibly TRBD1 (6 bases). Germline CDR1 and CDR2: WSHSY and SAAADI. The CDR3 runs 17 residues. Trimming removed 2 bases from V and 2 bases from J, with 17 bases in between. CDR3 DNA sequence: TGCGCCAGCAGTGAGGTATCGGGGCACAGGGACACAGATACGCAGTATTTT. The encoded protein is CASSEVSGHRDTDTQYF.

This clonotype was seen repeatedly, ten times or more. An end of the junction does not agree with germline; a read error may underlie this. The chain carries TRBV20-1 and TRBJ1-5; D is possibly TRBD1 (5 bases). The CDR3 contains 12 residues. The germline gives CDR1 DFQATT, CDR2 SNEGSKA (reference sequence). In DNA, the CDR3 is TGCAGTGCTAGAGGGGGCAACCAGCCCCAGCATTTT. This gives the protein CSARGGNQPQHF.

This clonotype turned up a few times. V is TRBV10-3 and J is TRBJ2-2; D is perhaps TRBD1 or TRBD2 (5 bases each). The CDR3 runs 13 residues. The V and J ends lost 6 bases and 1 base respectively, with 6 bases between them. The germline gives CDR1 ENHRY, CDR2 SYGVKD. The CDR3 spells CAIRGVNTGELFF. The DNA of the CDR3 is TGTGCCATCAGGGGGGTGAACACCGGGGAGCTGTTTTTT.

This chain links TRBV4-3 with TRBJ1-2; D ambiguous. Trimming cost V 5 bases and J 5 bases, with 18 bases left between them. This CDR3 has 15 amino acids. Germline V gene lookup returns CDR1 LGHNA and CDR2 YSLEER. The CDR3 DNA reads TGCGCCAGCAGCTCCCCGCGGGGAGGGAAATATGGCTACACCTTC. Its translation is CASSSPRGGKYGYTF.

This clonotype was counted a few times. V and J are TRBV7-2 and TRBJ2-7; 7 bases match TRBD1. The germline V gene encodes CDR1 SGHTA and CDR2 FQGNSA. There are 15 residues in the CDR3. Trimming at V came to 5 bases and at J to 3 bases, leaving 10 bases not matched to a gene. CDR3 sequence reads: CASSPRTGLGYEQYF. CDR3 DNA: TGTGCCAGCAGCCCCAGGACAGGCCTGGGCTACGAGCAGTACTTC.

This clonotype was seen only once. This chain joins TRBV3-1 and TRBJ2-2; 7 positions agree with TRBD2. The V gene's germline CDR1 is LGHDT and CDR2 YNNKEL (reference sequence). V lost 2 bases, J lost 5 bases, and 11 bases stayed unmatched. The CDR3 consists of 17 residues. CDR3 protein: CASSQMLGGRATGELFF. The DNA of the CDR3 is TGTGCCAGCAGCCAAATGTTGGGCGGGAGAGCGACCGGGGAGCTGTTTTTT.

This clonotype appeared a few times. The chain couples TRBV7-9 to TRBJ2-3; TRBD2 matches 7 bases. The junction had 9 bases not matched to a gene; V was cut back by 5 bases and J by 10 bases. CDR3 length equals 13 residues. The germline gives CDR1 SEHNR, CDR2 FQNEAQ (reference sequence). CDR3: CASSPKAGAPQYF. In DNA form, the CDR3 reads TGTGCCAGCAGCCCTAAGGCGGGAGCGCCGCAGTATTTT.

This clonotype was seen at least ten times. The chain has TRBV20-1 and TRBJ2-3, with TRBD2 matching 9 bases. The CDR3 contains 16 residues. V was clipped by 4 bases and J by 2 bases; unmatched bases: 10. Germline V CDR1 and CDR2: DFQATT, SNEGSKA (reference sequence). The CDR3 sequence is CSAILPLAGSTDTQYF. CDR3 DNA: TGCAGTGCTATCTTACCTCTAGCGGGGTCCACAGATACGCAGTATTTT.

This clonotype was detected only a few times. The chain recombines TRBV9 with TRBJ2-1; no definite D call. Trimming left V 0 bases short and J 4 bases short, with 11 bases between. CDR1 and CDR2 (germline): SGDLS, YYNGEE. The CDR3 is 15 amino acids. The CDR3 reads CASSVDGIRYNEQFF. The CDR3 DNA reads as TGTGCCAGCAGCGTAGATGGCATAAGGTACAATGAGCAGTTCTTC. The full variable domain, rest sourced from reference TRBV9 and TRBJ2-1, is DSGVTQTPKHLITATGQRVTLRCSPRSGDLSVYWYQQSLDQGLQFLIQYYNGEERAKGNILERFSAQQFPDLHSELNLSSLELGDSALYFCASSVDGIRYNEQFFGPGTRLTVL.

This chain uses TRBV15 with TRBJ2-3; 8 positions match TRBD2. The CDR3 is 19 residues long. Germline CDR1 is LNHNV and CDR2 is YYDKDF (reference sequence). V lost 0 bases and J lost 2; bases outside the gene matches: 13. The CDR3 DNA is TGTGCCACCAGCAGAGATCTCTGGTCACTGGGACTAGTCACAGATACGCAGTATTTT. This translates into CATSRDLWSLGLVTDTQYF.

The V gene is TRBV5-8, the J gene TRBJ1-2, with TRBD1 matching 10 bases. Germline V gene data show CDR1 as SGHTS and CDR2 as YDEGEE. CDR3 length equals 16 residues. Trimming removed 6 bases from V and 5 bases from J; junction bases left unmatched: 13. This chain's CDR3 is CASTGTGARKGYGYTF. The CDR3 DNA follows: TGTGCCAGCACCGGGACAGGGGCTCGGAAGGGGTATGGCTACACCTTC.

J is TRBJ2-1 and V is TRBV20-1; 10 bases are a match to TRBD1. After removal of 0 bases from V and 1 base from J, the junction contained 3 bases not matched to a gene. The CDR3 length is 16 residues. Germline CDR1 reads DFQATT; CDR2 reads SNEGSKA (reference sequence). CDR3: CSARDRTGGSYNEQFF. CDR3 nucleotides: TGCAGTGCTAGAGATCGGACAGGGGGTTCCTACAATGAGCAGTTCTTC.

The rearrangement links TRBV20-1 to TRBJ2-5, with 8 bases fitting TRBD1. V lost 4 bases and J lost 5; bases outside the gene matches: 30. The CDR3 runs 21 residues. The germline CDR1 and CDR2 sequences are DFQATT and SNEGSKA (reference sequence). DNA for the CDR3: TGCAGTGCTACAATCGTCCCGGGACAGGTCGTACCTATCTTGGGAGTGGAGACCCAGTACTTC. This codes for CSATIVPGQVVPILGVETQYF.

V and J are TRBV6-1 and TRBJ2-5; D is possibly TRBD1 (5 bases). V lost 5 bases and J 3 bases, leaving 10 bases between the germline ends. This CDR3 spans 13 amino acids. From germline, CDR1 is MNHNS and CDR2 SASEGT. As DNA, the CDR3 is TGTGCCAGCAGTCCCTCCAGGGAAGAGACCCAGTACTTC. Its translation is CASSPSREETQYF.

This clonotype showed up many times. The genes are TRBV29-1 and TRBJ2-2; D is uncertain. The V gene's germline CDR1 is SQVTM and CDR2 ANQGSEA. V was trimmed by 4 bases and J by 7 bases, leaving 7 bases between them. The CDR3 is 11 amino acids. The CDR3 DNA reads TGCAGCGTTGGGGCCATCGGGGAGCTGTTTTTT. Its protein is CSVGAIGELFF.

This clonotype was seen repeatedly, ten times or more. The chain has TRBV4-1 and TRBJ2-1, with D tentatively TRBD2 (5 bases). The germline V and J ends were trimmed by 0 bases and 6 bases, with 12 bases remaining between them. From germline, CDR1 is MGHRA and CDR2 YSYEKL. The CDR3 is made up of 15 amino acids. The CDR3, as DNA: TGCGCCAGCAGCCAAGACCCTCCTAGCTCCAATGAGCAGTTCTTC. Its translation: CASSQDPPSSNEQFF.

This clonotype occurred many times. The chain is built from TRBV28 and TRBJ2-3, with 13 bases identical to TRBD2. CDR1 MDHEN and CDR2 SYDVKM come from the germline V gene. With 1 base clipped from V and 4 bases from J, the junction kept 5 bases outside the gene matches. This CDR3 is 17 amino acids long. The CDR3 DNA sequence: TGTGCCAGCAGTTTATCGGGACTAGCGGGACAGTCAGATACGCAGTATTTT. This sequence encodes CASSLSGLAGQSDTQYF.

This clonotype occurred many times. This chain links TRBV12-3 or TRBV12-4 with TRBJ2-5; no definite D call. This CDR3 is built from 17 residues. Trimming removed 8 bases at V and 3 bases at J, with 25 bases between. The CDR3 sequence: CASGRSLGHYKEETQYF. The DNA for the CDR3 is TGTGCCAGCGGCCGGTCGCTGGGCCACTACAAAGAAGAGACCCAGTACTTC.

This clonotype has only a few counts. The genes are TRBV7-2 and TRBJ1-1; no clear D. This CDR3 is 14 amino acids long. The germline V and J ends were trimmed by 5 bases and 1 base, with 11 bases remaining between them. Germline V CDR1 and CDR2: SGHTA, FQGNSA. CDR3 in DNA: TGTGCCAGCAGCCCCCTCCGACAGAACACTGAAGCTTTCTTT. As protein: CASSPLRQNTEAFF.